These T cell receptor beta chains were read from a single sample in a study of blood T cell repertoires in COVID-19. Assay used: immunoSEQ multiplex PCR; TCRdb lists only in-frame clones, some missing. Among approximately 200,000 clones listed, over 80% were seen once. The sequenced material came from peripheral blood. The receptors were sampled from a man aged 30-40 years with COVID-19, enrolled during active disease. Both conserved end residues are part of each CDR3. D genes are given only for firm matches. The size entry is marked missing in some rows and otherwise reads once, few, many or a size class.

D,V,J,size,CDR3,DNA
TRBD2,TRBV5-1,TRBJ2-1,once,CASSPGLADNEQFF,TGCGCCAGCAGCCCGGGACTAGCGGACAATGAGCAGTTCTTC
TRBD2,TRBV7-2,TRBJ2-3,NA,CASSLGREGTQYF,TGTGCCAGCAGCTTAGGCAGGGAGGGTACGCAGTATTTT
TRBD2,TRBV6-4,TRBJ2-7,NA,CASSDSAGRANGRTLSEQYF,TGTGCCAGCAGTGACTCGGCAGGGAGGGCCAACGGGAGGACACTAAGCGAGCAGTACTTC
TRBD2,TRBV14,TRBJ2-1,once,CASSQRRGGNRQFF,TGTGCCAGCAGCCAGAGACGGGGGGGTAATAGGCAGTTCTTC
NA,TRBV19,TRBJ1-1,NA,CASSVDKRGTEAFF,TGTGCCAGTAGTGTGGACAAGCGGGGCACTGAAGCTTTCTTT
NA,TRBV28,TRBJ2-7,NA,CASSPITDNLLTYEQYF,TGTGCCAGCAGCCCAATAACGGACAACCTACTTACCTACGAGCAGTACTTC
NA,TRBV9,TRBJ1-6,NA,CASSGEGSYNSPLHF,TGTGCCAGCAGCGGGGAGGGTTCCTATAATTCACCCCTCCACTTT
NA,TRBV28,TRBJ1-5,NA,CASSSHKISNQPQHF,TGTGCCAGCAGTTCTCACAAAATTAGCAATCAGCCCCAGCATTTT
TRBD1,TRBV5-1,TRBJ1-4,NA,CASSFTGQLNEKLFF,TGCGCCAGCAGCTTTACGGGACAGCTTAATGAAAAACTGTTTTTT
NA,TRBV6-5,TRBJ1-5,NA,CASSGTRNQPQHF,TGTGCCAGCAGCGGGACAAGGAATCAGCCCCAGCATTTT
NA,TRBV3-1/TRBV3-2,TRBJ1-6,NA,CASSQGGQGGRSPLHF,TGTGCCAGCAGCCAAGGCGGGCAGGGAGGGCGTTCACCCCTCCACTTT
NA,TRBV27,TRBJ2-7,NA,CASSWTLPRGKYEQYF,TGTGCCAGCAGTTGGACCCTCCCAAGGGGGAAATACGAGCAGTACTTC
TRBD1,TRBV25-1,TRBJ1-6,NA,CASSDRGLWGSPLHF,TGTGCCAGCAGTGACAGGGGGCTATGGGGTTCACCCCTCCACTTT
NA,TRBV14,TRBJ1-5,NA,CASSQDLTNTSNQPQHF,TGTGCCAGCAGCCAAGATTTGACAAACACTAGCAATCAGCCCCAGCATTTT
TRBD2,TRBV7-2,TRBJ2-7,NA,CASSFLMGGSYEQYF,TGTGCCAGCAGCTTCTTGATGGGCGGGAGCTACGAGCAGTACTTC
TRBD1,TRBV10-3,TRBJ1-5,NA,CAITDRAGQPQHF,TGTGCCATCACAGACAGGGCAGGGCAGCCCCAGCATTTT
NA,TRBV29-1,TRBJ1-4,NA,CSVEDPAGFQLFF,TGCAGCGTTGAAGATCCGGCAGGGTTCCAACTGTTTTTT
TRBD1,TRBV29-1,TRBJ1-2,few,CSVDLTGLYGYTF,TGCAGCGTTGACCTGACAGGGCTCTATGGCTACACCTTC
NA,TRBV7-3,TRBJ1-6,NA,CASSLARESPNSPLHF,TGTGCCAGCAGCTTGGCCCGGGAATCTCCTAATTCACCCCTCCACTTT
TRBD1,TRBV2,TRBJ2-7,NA,CASSGQGVVSYEQYF,TGTGCCAGCAGTGGACAGGGTGTCGTCTCCTACGAGCAGTACTTC